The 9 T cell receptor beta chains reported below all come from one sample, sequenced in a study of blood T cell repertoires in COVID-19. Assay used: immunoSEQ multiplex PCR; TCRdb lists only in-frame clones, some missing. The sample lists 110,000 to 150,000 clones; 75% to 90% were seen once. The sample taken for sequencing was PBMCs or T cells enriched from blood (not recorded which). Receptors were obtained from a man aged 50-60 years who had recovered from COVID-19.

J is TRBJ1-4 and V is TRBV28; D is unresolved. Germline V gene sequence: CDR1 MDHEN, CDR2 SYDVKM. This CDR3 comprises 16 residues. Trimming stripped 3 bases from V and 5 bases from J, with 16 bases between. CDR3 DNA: TGTGCCAGCAGTTTGAAGGGCCCTAGCTGGAATGAAAAACTGTTTTTT. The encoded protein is CASSLKGPSWNEKLFF.

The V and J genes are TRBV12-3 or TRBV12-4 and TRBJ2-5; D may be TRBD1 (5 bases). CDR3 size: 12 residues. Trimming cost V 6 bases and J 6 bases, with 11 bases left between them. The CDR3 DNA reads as TGTGCCAGCAGACTTAAGGGGCAGACCCAGTACTTC. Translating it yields CASRLKGQTQYF.

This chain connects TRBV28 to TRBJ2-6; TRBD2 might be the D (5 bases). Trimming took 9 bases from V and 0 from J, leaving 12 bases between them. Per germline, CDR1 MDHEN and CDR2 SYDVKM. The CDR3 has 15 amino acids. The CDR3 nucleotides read TGTGCCAGTGACCAGGCGGGCTCTGGGGCCAACGTCCTGACTTTC. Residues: CASDQAGSGANVLTF. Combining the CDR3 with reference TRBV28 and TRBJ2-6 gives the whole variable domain DVKVTQSSRYLVKRTGEKVFLECVQDMDHENMFWYRQDPGLGLRLIYFSYDVKMKEKGDIPEGYSVSREKKERFSLILESASTNQTSMYLCASDQAGSGANVLTFGAGSRLTVL.

The CDR3 spells CASSYSAGGNSPLHF. The CDR3 DNA sequence: TGTGCCAGCAGTTACTCAGCAGGGGGAAATTCACCCCTCCACTTT. The chain couples TRBV6-5 to TRBJ1-6; 7 bases agree with TRBD1. From germline, CDR1 is MNHEY and CDR2 SVGAGI. The V segment lost 0 bases and the J segment 7 bases; nucleotides outside the gene matches: 3. The CDR3 sequence is 15 residues long.

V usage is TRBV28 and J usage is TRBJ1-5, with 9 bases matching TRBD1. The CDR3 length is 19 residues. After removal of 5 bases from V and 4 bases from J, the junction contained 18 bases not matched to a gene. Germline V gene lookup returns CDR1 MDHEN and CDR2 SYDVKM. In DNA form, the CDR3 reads TGTGCCAGCAGTCTCAACTACTACTCCGGGACAGGGAAGAATCAGCCCCAGCATTTT. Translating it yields CASSLNYYSGTGKNQPQHF.

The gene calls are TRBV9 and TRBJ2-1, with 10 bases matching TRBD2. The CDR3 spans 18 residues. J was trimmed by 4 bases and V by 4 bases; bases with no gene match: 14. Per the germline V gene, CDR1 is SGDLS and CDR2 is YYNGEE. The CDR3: CASSTDPLLAGGYNEQFF. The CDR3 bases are TGTGCCAGCAGCACCGACCCTTTGTTAGCGGGAGGATACAATGAGCAGTTCTTC.

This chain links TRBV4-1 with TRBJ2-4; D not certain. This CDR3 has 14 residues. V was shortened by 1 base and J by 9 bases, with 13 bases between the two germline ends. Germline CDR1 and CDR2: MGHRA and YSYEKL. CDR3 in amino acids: CASSQGASLRIQYF. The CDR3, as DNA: TGCGCCAGCAGCCAAGGGGCGTCCCTGCGCATTCAGTACTTC.

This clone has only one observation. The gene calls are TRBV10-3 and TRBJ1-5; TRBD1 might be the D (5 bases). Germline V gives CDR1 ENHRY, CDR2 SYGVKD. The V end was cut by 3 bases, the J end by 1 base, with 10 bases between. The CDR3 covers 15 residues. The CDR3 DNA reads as TGTGCCATCAGTGAAGGGGCGATCAGCAATCAGCCCCAGCATTTT. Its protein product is CAISEGAISNQPQHF.

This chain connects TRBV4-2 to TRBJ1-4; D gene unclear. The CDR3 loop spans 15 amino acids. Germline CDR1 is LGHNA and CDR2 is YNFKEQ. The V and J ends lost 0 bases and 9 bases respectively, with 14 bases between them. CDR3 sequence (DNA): TGTGCCAGCAGCCAAGATGAACAGCTTCTACAAAAACTGTTTTTT. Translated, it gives CASSQDEQLLQKLFF.